This entry lists 31 T cell receptor beta chains sequenced from one sample in a study of blood T cell repertoires in COVID-19. Libraries were prepared by immunoSEQ multiplex PCR; TCRdb keeps only in-frame clonotypes and omits some of them. The sample has roughly 200,000 clones; about 83% are singletons. Input material: PBMCs or T cells enriched from blood (not recorded which). These TCRs come from a woman in her 50s who had been exposed to COVID-19.

This clone was observed at least ten times. The rearrangement joins TRBV27 to TRBJ2-4; TRBD1 agrees at 11 bases. CDR3 length: 15 amino acids. The V gene end was trimmed by 7 bases and the J gene end by 7 bases; junction bases not matched to a gene: 9. CDR1 is MNHEY and CDR2 is SMNVEV in the germline V gene (reference sequence). CDR3 sequence (DNA): TGTGCCAGCACCAAAAACCGGGACAGGGGGAACATTCAGTACTTC. Protein: CASTKNRDRGNIQYF.

The V gene is TRBV18, the J gene TRBJ1-1; possible D gene TRBD1, 5 bases. This CDR3 has 13 residues. The V end was cut by 6 bases, the J end by 4 bases, with 12 bases between. Germline V gives CDR1 KGHSH, CDR2 LQKENI. The CDR3 spells CASSRPGGTEAFF. The DNA for the CDR3 is TGTGCCAGCTCGCGACCGGGGGGCACTGAAGCTTTCTTT.

Here the CDR3 reads CASSPTGQGESRKAFF. Written as DNA, the CDR3 is TGTGCCAGCAGCCCTACCGGGCAGGGTGAGAGCCGTAAAGCTTTCTTT. V is TRBV3-1 (or the pseudogene TRBV3-2) and J is TRBJ1-1; possibly TRBD1 for D (5 bases). The CDR3 is 16 amino acids. V shed 4 bases and J shed 9 bases, with 24 bases lying between them. Germline values: CDR1 LGHDT, CDR2 YNNKEL (reference sequence).

The chain employs TRBV12-3 or TRBV12-4 and TRBJ2-5; 7 bases fit TRBD1. The CDR3 length is 13 residues. The ends lost 3 bases at V and 3 bases at J; junction bases unmatched: 1. Here the CDR3 reads CASSFDREETQYF. CDR3 coding DNA: TGTGCCAGCAGTTTCGACAGGGAAGAGACCCAGTACTTC.

The chain carries TRBV19 and TRBJ1-2; TRBD1 matches at 7 bases. Germline V gene data show CDR1 as LNHDA and CDR2 as SQIVND (reference sequence). After removal of 4 bases from V and 2 bases from J, the junction contained 16 bases not matched to a gene. This CDR3 is built from 18 residues. CDR3 nucleotide sequence: TGTGCCAGTAGTACTCCAGCAAAGGGGGACAGCTTAAACTATGGCTACACCTTC. Translation gives CASSTPAKGDSLNYGYTF.

This clone was seen only once. The J gene is TRBJ2-3, the V gene TRBV4-3; 11 bases line up with TRBD2. Germline V gene sequence: CDR1 LGHNA, CDR2 YSLEER. V dropped 1 base and J dropped 2; count of bases not matched to a gene: 5. The CDR3 contains 17 residues. The CDR3 coding sequence is TGCGCCAGCAGCCAAGCCCTAGCGGGGGGCTACACAGATACGCAGTATTTT. Protein product: CASSQALAGGYTDTQYF.

Concerning this clone: This sample also contains other DNA sequences that code for the same CDR3. The genes are TRBV28 and TRBJ1-5; D possibly corresponds to TRBD1 (5 bases). The CDR3 is made up of 14 amino acids. V shed 3 bases and J shed 2 bases, with 8 bases lying between them. Germline V gene sequence: CDR1 MDHEN, CDR2 SYDVKM. DNA for the CDR3: TGTGCCAGCAGTTTGGGGGGAGGCAATCAGCCCCAGCATTTT. This encodes CASSLGGGNQPQHF.

The chain uses TRBV9 and TRBJ1-2; a weak D match, TRBD1 (6 bases). V shed 4 bases and J shed 0 bases, with 16 bases lying between them. The V gene's germline CDR1 is SGDLS and CDR2 YYNGEE. This CDR3 is built from 16 residues. The CDR3 nucleotides are TGTGCCAGCAGCACCTCATGGCAGGGGCCTAACTATGGCTACACCTTC. It translates to CASSTSWQGPNYGYTF.

This chain joins TRBV7-8 and TRBJ1-2; D remains unclear. Looked up from germline, CDR1 is SGHVS and CDR2 is FQNEAQ. V lost 5 bases, J lost 8 bases, and 12 bases lay in between. This CDR3 contains 12 residues. The DNA for the CDR3 is TGTGCCAGCAGCCTAACGGTATGGGGCTACACCTTC. Protein product: CASSLTVWGYTF.

The chain carries TRBV28 and TRBJ1-6; D ambiguous. V was shortened by 8 bases and J by 5 bases, with 10 bases between the two germline ends. Germline V gene data show CDR1 as MDHEN and CDR2 as SYDVKM. The CDR3 has 13 residues. The CDR3 sequence: CASLPNHNSPLHF. Here the CDR3 DNA reads TGTGCCAGCCTGCCTAACCATAATTCACCCCTCCACTTT.

This clone was found once. The rearrangement joins TRBV7-2 to TRBJ1-2; TRBD1 is a possible D gene (6 bases). The CDR3 covers 13 residues. Per the germline V gene, CDR1 is SGHTA and CDR2 is FQGNSA. Between the trimmed V and J ends, which lost 5 bases and 8 bases, there was a span of 15 bases. CDR3 loop: CASSRTGRLGYTF. CDR3 nucleotides: TGTGCCAGCAGCCGAACAGGGCGACTAGGCTACACCTTC.

For this clone: A read error may account for a junction end that differs from germline. The J gene is TRBJ2-7, the V gene TRBV30; TRBD1 matches 9 bases. Looked up from germline, CDR1 is GTSNPN and CDR2 is SVGIG (reference sequence). The CDR3 contains 15 residues. Here the CDR3 reads CAWSVGGQGYLSLNF. In nucleotides, the CDR3 is TGTGCCTGGAGTGTCGGGGGACAGGGTTATCTCTCTCTCAACTTC. Full variable domain (missing parts from reference TRBV30 and TRBJ2-7): SQTIHQWPATLVQPVGSPLSLECTVEGTSNPNLYWYRQAAGRGLQLLFYSVGIGQISSEVPQNLSASRPQDRQFILSSKKLLLSDSGFYLCAWSVGGQGYLSLNFGPGTRLTVT.

The chain couples TRBV10-1 to TRBJ1-1; D is unresolved. The V gene lost 2 bases and the J gene lost 0 bases, with 10 bases spanning the gap. Germline V gene data show CDR1 as WNHNN and CDR2 as SYGVQD (reference sequence). The CDR3 contains 15 residues. The DNA for the CDR3 is TGCGCCAGCAGTGAGGGTTCAGGCTTGAACACTGAAGCTTTCTTT. Translated, it gives CASSEGSGLNTEAFF.

This chain uses TRBV7-3 with TRBJ2-2; a weak D match, TRBD2 (5 bases). Trimming shortened V by 2 bases and J by 7 bases, and 14 bases separated the two germline ends. CDR1 and CDR2 (germline): SGHTA, FQGTGA. The CDR3 is made up of 15 amino acids. The CDR3 loop reads CASSLLGAGGGELFF. For the CDR3, the DNA is TGTGCCAGCAGCTTACTCGGCGCAGGAGGCGGGGAGCTGTTTTTT.

This clone was counted a few times. CDR3 sequence reads: CASRQGATTNEKLFF. Written as DNA, the CDR3 is TGTGCCAGCCGCCAGGGCGCGACAACTAATGAAAAACTGTTTTTT. This chain links TRBV6-5 with TRBJ1-4; perhaps TRBD1 as D (5 bases). Deletions cut 8 bases from V and 0 bases from J, with 13 bases between. The CDR3 extends over 15 amino acids. In germline, CDR1 is MNHEY, CDR2 SVGAGI.

V is TRBV10-1 and J is TRBJ1-2; 8 positions agree with TRBD1. J was trimmed by 5 bases and V by 6 bases; bases with no gene match: 5. CDR1 is WNHNN, CDR2 SYGVQD, per germline (reference sequence). The CDR3 consists of 13 residues. CDR3 DNA: TGCGCCAGCAGCCTGGACAGGGAATATGGCTACACCTTC. Translating gives CASSLDREYGYTF.

V and J are TRBV24-1 and TRBJ1-1; the match to TRBD1 covers 8 bases. The V gene end was trimmed by 9 bases and the J gene end by 5 bases; junction bases not matched to a gene: 7. The CDR3 contains 13 residues. Germline CDR1 reads KGHDR; CDR2 reads SFDVKD. CDR3 sequence: CATGNRGGTEAFF. The CDR3 region has the DNA TGTGCCACCGGTAACAGGGGGGGTACTGAAGCTTTCTTT.

The V gene is TRBV7-8, the J gene TRBJ1-4; 8 positions agree with TRBD1. CDR1 and CDR2 (germline): SGHVS, FQNEAQ. This CDR3 contains 15 residues. J gave up 6 bases and V 1 base, and 4 bases lay outside the gene matches. In DNA form, the CDR3 reads TGTGCCAGCAGCTTAGTGCAGGGGGCTTATGAAAAACTGTTTTTT. It is translated as CASSLVQGAYEKLFF.

The chain joins TRBV12-3 or TRBV12-4 to TRBJ2-2, with 7 positions matching TRBD1. The CDR3 loop spans 13 amino acids. V was clipped by 8 bases and J by 5 bases; unmatched bases: 5. This chain's CDR3 is CASLGQATGELFF. CDR3 nucleotide sequence: TGTGCCAGCCTAGGACAGGCTACCGGGGAGCTGTTTTTT.

The chain uses TRBV7-9 and TRBJ1-1; D gene uncertain. CDR1 SEHNR and CDR2 FQNEAQ come from the germline V gene (reference sequence). The V end was cut by 5 bases, the J end by 13 bases, with 14 bases between. The CDR3 covers 11 residues. CDR3 protein: CASSGSEQDFF. The CDR3 nucleotides are TGTGCCAGCAGCGGGTCCGAGCAGGATTTCTTT.

The rearrangement uses TRBV9 and TRBJ1-3; D uncertain. The germline CDR1 and CDR2 sequences are SGDLS and YYNGEE. This CDR3 region has 13 residues. Trimming removed 3 bases at V and 3 bases at J, with 7 bases between. CDR3 residues: CASSASSGNTIYF. As DNA, the CDR3 is TGTGCCAGCAGCGCCTCCAGTGGAAACACCATATATTTT.

The chain is built from TRBV10-2 and TRBJ1-1; 7 nucleotides align to TRBD1. The CDR3 is made up of 15 amino acids. Germline lookup yields CDR1 WSHSY and CDR2 SAAADI. J gave up 1 base and V 2 bases, and 4 bases lay outside the gene matches. The DNA for the CDR3 is TGCGCCAGCAGTGAGAAGGGGGCTTGGAACACTGAAGCTTTCTTT. This translates into CASSEKGAWNTEAFF.

The rearrangement links TRBV9 to TRBJ2-5, with 8 bases identical to TRBD1. The CDR3 spans 12 residues. Losses at the gene ends were 1 base for V and 7 bases for J; bases not matched to a gene: 0. The V gene's germline CDR1 is SGDLS and CDR2 YYNGEE. CDR3 nucleotides: TGTGCCAGCAGCGTAACAGGGGGGACCCAGTACTTC. This encodes CASSVTGGTQYF.

The chain carries TRBV5-4 and TRBJ2-3; D unclear. The CDR3 runs 14 residues. With 2 bases removed from V and 2 bases from J, the gap between germline ends came to 9 bases. The germline V gene encodes CDR1 SGHNT and CDR2 YYREEE (reference sequence). The CDR3 spells CASSLDRITDTQYF. CDR3 in DNA: TGTGCCAGCAGCTTAGATAGAATCACAGATACGCAGTATTTT.

This chain connects TRBV18 to TRBJ1-2, with 10 nucleotides matching TRBD1. Germline loops: CDR1 KGHSH, CDR2 LQKENI. V dropped 5 bases and J dropped 0; count of bases not matched to a gene: 12. The length of the CDR3 is 18 residues. CDR3 sequence (DNA): TGTGCCAGCTCATCGACAGGGGGCTCACCCCTCACTAACTATGGCTACACCTTC. This encodes CASSSTGGSPLTNYGYTF.

This chain connects TRBV5-4 to TRBJ1-2; 8 nucleotides line up with TRBD1. The V gene end was trimmed by 4 bases and the J gene end by 8 bases; junction bases not matched to a gene: 7. Germline assignment: CDR1 SGHNT and CDR2 YYREEE (reference sequence). The CDR3 runs to 13 residues. In DNA form, the CDR3 reads TGTGCCAGCAGCCCTGGCAGGGGGCTGGGCTACACCTTC. This codes for CASSPGRGLGYTF. Full variable domain (rest looked up from reference TRBV5-4 and TRBJ1-2): ETGVTQSPTHLIKTRGQQVTLRCSSQSGHNTVSWYQQALGQGPQFIFQYYREEENGRGNFPPRFSGLQFPNYSSELNVNALELDDSALYLCASSPGRGLGYTFGSGTRLTVV.

The J gene is TRBJ1-4, the V gene TRBV5-4, with D tentatively TRBD1 (5 bases). Germline-derived CDR1 and CDR2 are SGHNT and YYREEE (reference sequence). The CDR3 is made up of 14 amino acids. V lost 3 bases and J lost 8, with 14 bases in between. CDR3 protein: CASSSTRGGEKLFF. The CDR3 DNA reads TGTGCCAGCAGCTCAACCCGGGGGGGGGAAAAACTGTTTTTT.

The gene calls are TRBV6-5 and TRBJ2-1; 15 bases map to TRBD2. The CDR3 loop spans 14 amino acids. Unmatched junction bases numbered 6, after V lost 6 bases and J lost 12 bases. Germline assignment: CDR1 MNHEY and CDR2 SVGAGI. The CDR3 DNA sequence: TGTGCCAGCAGACCGGGACTAGCGGGGGGTCGGCAGTTCTTC. Amino acids: CASRPGLAGGRQFF.

The genes are TRBV10-2 and TRBJ1-1; TRBD1 might be the D (5 bases). Per germline, CDR1 WSHSY and CDR2 SAAADI. Trimming pared 7 bases from V and 4 bases from J, leaving 13 bases between. The CDR3 spans 13 residues. Here the CDR3 reads CASTLTVGTEAFF. The CDR3 nucleotides read TGCGCCAGCACCTTGACAGTGGGCACTGAAGCTTTCTTT.

The V gene is TRBV18, the J gene TRBJ1-5, with D perhaps TRBD1 (5 bases). The CDR3 spans 15 residues. V gave up 5 bases and J gave up 5 bases, with 16 bases separating them. Germline CDR1 KGHSH, CDR2 LQKENI. CDR3 in amino acids: CASSGQGMGDQPQHF. The CDR3 coding sequence is TGTGCCAGCTCAGGGCAGGGAATGGGTGATCAGCCCCAGCATTTT. Looking up the rest from reference TRBV18 and TRBJ1-5 gives the full variable domain: NAGVMQNPRHLVRRRGQEARLRCSPMKGHSHVYWYRQLPEEGLKFMVYLQKENIIDESGMPKERFSAEFPKEGPSILRIQQVVRGDSAAYFCASSGQGMGDQPQHFGDGTRLSIL.

This chain links TRBV7-8 with TRBJ2-3; TRBD1 matches 8 bases. J gave up 0 bases and V 5 bases, and 7 bases lay outside the gene matches. The CDR3 extends over 16 amino acids. Germline-derived CDR1 and CDR2 are SGHVS and FQNEAQ. The CDR3 nucleotides are TGTGCCAGCAGCCTACCGGACAGGGTCAGCACAGATACGCAGTATTTT. Residues: CASSLPDRVSTDTQYF.